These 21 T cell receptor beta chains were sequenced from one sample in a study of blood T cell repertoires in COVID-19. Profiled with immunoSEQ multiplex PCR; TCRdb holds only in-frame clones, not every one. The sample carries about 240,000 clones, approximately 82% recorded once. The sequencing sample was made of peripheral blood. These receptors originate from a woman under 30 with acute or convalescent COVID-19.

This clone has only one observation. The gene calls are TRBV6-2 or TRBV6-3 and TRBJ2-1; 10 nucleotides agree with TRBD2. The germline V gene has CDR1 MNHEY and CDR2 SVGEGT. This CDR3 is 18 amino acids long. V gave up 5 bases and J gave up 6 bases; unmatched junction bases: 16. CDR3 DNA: TGTGCCAGCAGTCCCCTGGAAAGCGGGAGGGTGAAATTCAATGAGCAGTTCTTC. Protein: CASSPLESGRVKFNEQFF.

The CDR3 here is CASSSSYGYTF. CDR3 coding DNA: TGTGCCAGCAGCTCCAGTTATGGCTACACCTTC. The chain joins TRBV7-2 to TRBJ1-2; no clear D. The V end was cut by 4 bases, the J end by 5 bases, with 5 bases between. The CDR3 has 11 amino acids. Germline values: CDR1 SGHTA, CDR2 FQGNSA.

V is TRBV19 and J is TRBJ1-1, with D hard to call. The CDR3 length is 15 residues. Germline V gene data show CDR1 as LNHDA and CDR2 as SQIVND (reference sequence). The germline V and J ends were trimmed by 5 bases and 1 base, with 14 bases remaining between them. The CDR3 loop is CASSYDSRGNTEAFF. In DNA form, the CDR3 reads TGTGCCAGTAGTTACGACTCCCGCGGGAACACTGAAGCTTTCTTT. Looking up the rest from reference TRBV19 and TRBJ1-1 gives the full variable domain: DGGITQSPKYLFRKEGQNVTLSCEQNLNHDAMYWYRQDPGQGLRLIYYSQIVNDFQKGDIAEGYSVSREKKESFPLTVTSAQKNPTAFYLCASSYDSRGNTEAFFGQGTRLTVV.

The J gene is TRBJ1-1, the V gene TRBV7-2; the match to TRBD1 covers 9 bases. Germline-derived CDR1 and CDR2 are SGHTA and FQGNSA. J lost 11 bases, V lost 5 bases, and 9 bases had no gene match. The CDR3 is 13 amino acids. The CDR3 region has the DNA TGTGCCAGCAGCCGAAACAGAGACAGGGGGGCTTTCTTT. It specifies CASSRNRDRGAFF.

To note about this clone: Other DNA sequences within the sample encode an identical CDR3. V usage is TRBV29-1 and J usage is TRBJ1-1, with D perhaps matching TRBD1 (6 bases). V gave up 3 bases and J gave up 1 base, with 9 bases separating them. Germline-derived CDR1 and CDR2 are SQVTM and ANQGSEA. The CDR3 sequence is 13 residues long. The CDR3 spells CSVEQGGNTEAFF. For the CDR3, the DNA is TGCAGCGTTGAGCAAGGGGGGAACACTGAAGCTTTCTTT.

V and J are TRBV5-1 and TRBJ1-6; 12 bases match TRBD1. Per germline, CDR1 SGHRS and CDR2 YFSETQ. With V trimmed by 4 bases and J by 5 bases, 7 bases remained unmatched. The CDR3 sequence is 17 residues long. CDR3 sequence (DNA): TGCGCCAGCAGCCAGGGACAGGGGGCTAGGGATAATTCACCCCTCCACTTT. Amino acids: CASSQGQGARDNSPLHF.

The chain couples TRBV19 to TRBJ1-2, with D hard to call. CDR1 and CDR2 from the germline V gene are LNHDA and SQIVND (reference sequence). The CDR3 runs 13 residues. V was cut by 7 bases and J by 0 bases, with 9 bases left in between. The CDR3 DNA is TGTGCCAGTAATCCCATTGCTAACTATGGCTACACCTTC. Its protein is CASNPIANYGYTF.

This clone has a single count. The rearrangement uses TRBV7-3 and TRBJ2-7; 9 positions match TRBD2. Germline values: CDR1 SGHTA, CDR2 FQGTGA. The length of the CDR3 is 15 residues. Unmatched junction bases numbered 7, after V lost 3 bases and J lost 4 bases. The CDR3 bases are TGTGCCAGCAGCTTTGGTCTAGCGGGGCCATACGAGCAGTACTTC. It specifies CASSFGLAGPYEQYF.

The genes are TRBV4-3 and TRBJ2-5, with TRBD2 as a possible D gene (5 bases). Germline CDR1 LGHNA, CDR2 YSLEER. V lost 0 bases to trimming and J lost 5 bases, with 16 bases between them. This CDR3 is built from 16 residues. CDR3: CASSQDARGPRETQYF. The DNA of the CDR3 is TGCGCCAGCAGCCAAGATGCGAGAGGGCCTAGGGAGACCCAGTACTTC.

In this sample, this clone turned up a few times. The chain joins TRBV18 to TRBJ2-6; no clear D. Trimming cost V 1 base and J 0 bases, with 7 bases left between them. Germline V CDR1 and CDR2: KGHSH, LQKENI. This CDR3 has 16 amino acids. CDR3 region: CASSPRYSSGANVLTF. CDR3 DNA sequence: TGTGCCAGCTCACCACGATACAGCTCTGGGGCCAACGTCCTGACTTTC.

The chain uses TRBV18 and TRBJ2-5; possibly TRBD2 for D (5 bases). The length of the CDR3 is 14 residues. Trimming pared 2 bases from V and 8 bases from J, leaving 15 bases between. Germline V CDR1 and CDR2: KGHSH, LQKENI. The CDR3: CASSPGLALDTQYF. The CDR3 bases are TGTGCCAGCTCACCAGGTCTAGCTTTGGATACCCAGTACTTC.

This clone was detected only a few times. CDR3 DNA: TGTGCCAGCAGCTTACCACTTAGACTAGCGAGGAGCTCCTACGAGCAGTACTTC. Translation: CASSLPLRLARSSYEQYF. The genes are TRBV7-2 and TRBJ2-7, with 8 positions matching TRBD2. The germline V gene encodes CDR1 SGHTA and CDR2 FQGNSA. J lost 0 bases, V lost 2 bases, and 12 bases had no gene match. The CDR3 totals 18 residues.

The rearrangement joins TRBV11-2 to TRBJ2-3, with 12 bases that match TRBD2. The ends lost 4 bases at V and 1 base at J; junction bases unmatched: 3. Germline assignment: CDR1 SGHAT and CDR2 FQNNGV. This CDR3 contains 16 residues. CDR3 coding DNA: TGTGCCAGCAGCTCAAGACTAGCGGGGGGCACAGATACGCAGTATTTT. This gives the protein CASSSRLAGGTDTQYF.

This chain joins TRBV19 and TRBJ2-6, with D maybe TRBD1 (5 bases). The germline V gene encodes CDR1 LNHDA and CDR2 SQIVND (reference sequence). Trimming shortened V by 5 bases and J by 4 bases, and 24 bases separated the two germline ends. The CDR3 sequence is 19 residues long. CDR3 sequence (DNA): TGTGCCAGTAGTTCGTTTAGGACAAATCACGAAGTCGGGGCCAACGTCCTGACTTTC. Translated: CASSSFRTNHEVGANVLTF.

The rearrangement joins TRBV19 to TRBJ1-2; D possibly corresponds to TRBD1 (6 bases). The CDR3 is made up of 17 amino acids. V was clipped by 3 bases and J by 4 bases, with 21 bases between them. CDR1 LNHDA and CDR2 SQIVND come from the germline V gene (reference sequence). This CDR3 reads CASSMEDREIRVYGYTF. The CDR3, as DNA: TGTGCCAGTAGTATGGAGGACAGAGAAATAAGGGTCTATGGCTACACCTTC.

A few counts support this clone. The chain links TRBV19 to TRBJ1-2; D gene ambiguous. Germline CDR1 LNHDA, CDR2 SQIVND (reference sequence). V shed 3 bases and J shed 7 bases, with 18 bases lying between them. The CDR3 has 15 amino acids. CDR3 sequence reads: CASSIGLDWVSGYTF. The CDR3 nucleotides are TGTGCCAGTAGTATCGGGTTGGATTGGGTATCTGGCTACACCTTC.

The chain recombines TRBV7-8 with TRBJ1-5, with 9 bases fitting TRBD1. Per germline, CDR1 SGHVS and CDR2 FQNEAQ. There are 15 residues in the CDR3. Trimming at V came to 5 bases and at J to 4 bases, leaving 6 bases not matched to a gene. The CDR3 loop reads CASSPGQGYNQPQHF. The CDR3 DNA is TGTGCCAGCAGCCCGGGACAGGGTTATAATCAGCCCCAGCATTTT. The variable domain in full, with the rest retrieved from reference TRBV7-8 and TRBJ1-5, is GAGVSQSPRYKVAKRGQDVALRCDPISGHVSLFWYQQALGQGPEFLTYFQNEAQLDKSGLPSDRFFAERPEGSVSTLKIQRTQQEDSAVYLCASSPGQGYNQPQHFGDGTRLSIL.

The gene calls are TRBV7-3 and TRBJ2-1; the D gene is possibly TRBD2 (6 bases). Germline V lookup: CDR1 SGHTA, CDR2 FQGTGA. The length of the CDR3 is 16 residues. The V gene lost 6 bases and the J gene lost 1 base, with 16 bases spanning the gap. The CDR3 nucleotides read TGTGCCAGCAGAGAAGCCCGGGACTCTTCCTACAATGAGCAGTTCTTC. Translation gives CASREARDSSYNEQFF. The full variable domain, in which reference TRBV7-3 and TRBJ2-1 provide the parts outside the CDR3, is GAGVSQTPSNKVTEKGKYVELRCDPISGHTALYWYRQSLGQGPEFLIYFQGTGAADDSGLPNDRFFAVRPEGSVSTLKIQRTERGDSAVYLCASREARDSSYNEQFFGPGTRLTVL.

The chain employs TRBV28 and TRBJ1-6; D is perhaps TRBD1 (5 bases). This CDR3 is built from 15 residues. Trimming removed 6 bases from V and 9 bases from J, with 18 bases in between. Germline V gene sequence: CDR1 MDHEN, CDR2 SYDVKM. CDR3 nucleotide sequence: TGTGCCAGCAGCCCTCCAAACAGACAGACTTCACCCCTCCACTTT. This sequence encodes CASSPPNRQTSPLHF.

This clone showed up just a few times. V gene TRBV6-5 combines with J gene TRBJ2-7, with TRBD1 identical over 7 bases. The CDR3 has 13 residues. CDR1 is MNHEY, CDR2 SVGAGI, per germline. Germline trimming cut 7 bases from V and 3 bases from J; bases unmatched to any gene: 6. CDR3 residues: CASTSGTDYEQYF. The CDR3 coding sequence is TGTGCCAGCACCTCCGGGACAGACTACGAGCAGTACTTC.

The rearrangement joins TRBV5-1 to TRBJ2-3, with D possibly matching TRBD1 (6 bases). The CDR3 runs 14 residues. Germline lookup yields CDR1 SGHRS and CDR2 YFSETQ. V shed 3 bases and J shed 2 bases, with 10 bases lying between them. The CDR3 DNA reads TGCGCCAGCAGCTGGACAGTTAACACAGATACGCAGTATTTT. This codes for CASSWTVNTDTQYF.